This T cell receptor (beta chain) originates from a study of T cells expressing NK-cell markers. CDR1 and CDR2 from the germline V gene are LGHDT and YNNKEL (reference sequence). CDR3 size: 14 residues. With the 5' RACE reads reprocessed, TCRdb shows one record per CDR3 protein and no DNA. This sample's table has roughly 380,000 distinct CDR3 sequences. The gene calls are TRBV3-1 and TRBJ2-6. The receptor was derived from a man aged 18-70 years in good health. Specimen: blood T cells: a sorted CD56 or NKG2C T cell subset, CD4+ or CD8+ T cells, or bulk PBMC T cells (not recorded which). CDR3 region: CASRQGSGANVLTF.